Listed here is a single T cell receptor beta chain. Its antigen is unidentified. CDR3 length: 14 residues. The germline V gene encodes CDR1 SGDLS and CDR2 YYNGEE. After removal of 3 bases from V and 3 bases from J, the junction contained 2 bases not matched to a gene. This specimen comes from a study of cytomegalovirus exposure and HLA in healthy donors. Study as a whole: An earlier analysis found 120 million or so unique TCR beta sequences from around 180 million T cells.

Study results and caveats: HLA alleles showed associations with some 15,000 TCR beta sequences in a later analysis, at a 0.05 false discovery rate.

Use of 60 Vbeta and 13 Jbeta primers characterized the PCR. The assay was immunoSEQ multiplex PCR, and TCRdb's table has in-frame clones only and misses some. Here the sample spans roughly 80,000 clones, more than 50% being singletons. Healthy bone marrow donors supplied every sample. This chain joins TRBV9 and TRBJ2-5; 10 bases fit TRBD2. This TCR came from a male donor in good health and CMV-seropositive. The sequencing sample was made of PBMCs. The CDR3 coding sequence is TGTGCCAGCAGCGCTAGCGGGGGTAAAGAGACCCAGTACTTC. Translating gives CASSASGGKETQYF.